The 31 T cell receptor beta chains below were found in one sample sequenced in a study of cytomegalovirus exposure and HLA in healthy donors (dated by TCRdb to about 2017). Library construction relied on the immunoSEQ multiplex PCR assay. For the multiplex PCR, a mixture combining 60 forward primers for TCR Vbeta segments and 13 reverse primers for TCR Jbeta segments was used. Drawn from immuneACCESS, this table holds only the in-frame rearrangements with V and J called that TCRdb kept. Clones are partly lost; checked studies trace under half to an unresolved V gene and leave the rest unexplained. The sample table contains about 120,000 clones; only one count was recorded for roughly 69% of them. The ten largest clonotypes hold just over 8% of the sample. Sequencing was performed on PBMCs. The receptors were sampled from a woman aged 40 to 49 in good health and CMV-seropositive.

This clone has only a few counts. The chain has TRBV6-6 and TRBJ1-2; 7 bases align to TRBD1. CDR1 is MNHNY and CDR2 is SVGAGI in the germline V gene (reference sequence). The CDR3 spans 14 residues. Losses at the gene ends were 6 bases for V and 8 bases for J; bases not matched to a gene: 12. CDR3 coding DNA: TGTGCCAGCAGAGACAGGGAGAGAAGTGGCGGCTACACCTTC. Amino acids: CASRDRERSGGYTF.

The chain links TRBV5-1 to TRBJ1-1; tentative D call: TRBD1 (6 bases). CDR1 and CDR2 (germline): SGHRS, YFSETQ. V was clipped by 0 bases and J by 6 bases, with 12 bases between them. This CDR3 has 14 residues. The CDR3: CASSLANRVAEAFF. CDR3 bases: TGCGCCAGCAGCTTGGCAAACAGGGTGGCTGAAGCTTTCTTT.

The chain combines TRBV7-9 with TRBJ2-5; D might be TRBD1 (5 bases). CDR3 length: 13 residues. V dropped 5 bases and J dropped 4 bases, with 11 bases sitting between them. Per germline, CDR1 SEHNR and CDR2 FQNEAQ (reference sequence). The CDR3 coding sequence is TGTGCCAGCAGCCAGGGAATCCGAGAGACCCAGTACTTC. It encodes CASSQGIRETQYF.

The rearrangement uses TRBV5-8 and TRBJ2-7; TRBD1 matches 7 bases. CDR3 length equals 13 residues. The germline V gene encodes CDR1 SGHTS and CDR2 YDEGEE. Trimming took 5 bases from V and 7 from J; bases not matched to a gene: 9. CDR3 sequence: CASRLTGSSEQYF. The CDR3 region has the DNA TGTGCCAGCAGGTTGACAGGGTCTTCTGAGCAGTACTTC.

CDR3 sequence: CASLRDGLGGSEAFF. The CDR3 DNA follows: TGTGCCAGCTTACGGGACGGGTTGGGAGGAAGTGAAGCTTTCTTT. The rearrangement joins TRBV18 to TRBJ1-1, with D maybe TRBD1 (5 bases). Germline-derived CDR1 and CDR2 are KGHSH and LQKENI. The CDR3 contains 15 residues. Trimming cost V 7 bases and J 7 bases, with 22 bases left between them. The entire variable domain, with the rest obtained from reference TRBV18 and TRBJ1-1, is as follows: NAGVMQNPRHLVRRRGQEARLRCSPMKGHSHVYWYRQLPEEGLKFMVYLQKENIIDESGMPKERFSAEFPKEGPSILRIQQVVRGDSAAYFCASLRDGLGGSEAFFGQGTRLTVV.

This clone has a handful of counts. This chain uses TRBV4-1 with TRBJ2-3; no firm D call. Germline CDR1 reads MGHRA; CDR2 reads YSYEKL. This CDR3 is built from 14 residues. V lost 2 bases, J lost 4 bases, and 10 bases lay in between. Here the CDR3 DNA reads TGCGCCAGCAGCCAACGACTTACATCAGATACGCAGTATTTT. Translated, it gives CASSQRLTSDTQYF.

This clone was seen just once. This chain connects TRBV6-5 to TRBJ2-7, with TRBD2 matching over 12 bases. This CDR3 spans 15 amino acids. The germline gives CDR1 MNHEY, CDR2 SVGAGI. The J segment lost 4 bases and the V segment lost 5 bases, leaving 6 bases of the junction unmatched. Written as DNA, the CDR3 is TGTGCCAGCAGTAGTCTAGCGGGGGGGTCTTACGAGCAGTACTTC. Translation gives CASSSLAGGSYEQYF.

CDR3 amino acids: CASSQGQGATGELFF. The CDR3 nucleotides read TGCGCCAGCAGCCAAGGACAGGGTGCCACCGGGGAGCTGTTTTTT. The chain joins TRBV4-1 to TRBJ2-2; 7 nucleotides line up with TRBD1. This CDR3 has 15 residues. The trim removed 1 base at V and 4 bases at J, leaving 3 bases unmatched. CDR1 is MGHRA, CDR2 YSYEKL, per germline.

This chain joins TRBV19 and TRBJ1-4, with D perhaps matching TRBD1 (6 bases). V was trimmed by 3 bases and J by 7 bases, leaving 12 bases between them. CDR3 length: 14 residues. The germline CDR1 and CDR2 sequences are LNHDA and SQIVND (reference sequence). CDR3 region: CASSMDSIPEKLFF. In DNA, the CDR3 is TGTGCCAGTAGTATGGACAGTATCCCTGAAAAACTGTTTTTT.

V usage is TRBV29-1 and J usage is TRBJ1-2; possibly TRBD1 for D (5 bases). V was pared by 3 bases and J by 8 bases, with 13 bases between. The CDR3 is 12 amino acids. Germline V gene data show CDR1 as SQVTM and CDR2 as ANQGSEA. CDR3 bases: TGCAGCGTTGAGGGAGGGGTGGAAGGCTACACCTTC. Its translation is CSVEGGVEGYTF.

The V gene is TRBV27, the J gene TRBJ2-5, with 8 bases identical to TRBD1. The CDR3 runs to 14 residues. V lost 4 bases to trimming and J lost 3 bases; unmatched junction nucleotides: 4. Germline V gene lookup returns CDR1 MNHEY and CDR2 SMNVEV (reference sequence). The chain's CDR3 is CASSSVTGEETQYF. In nucleotides, the CDR3 is TGTGCCAGCAGTTCCGTGACAGGGGAAGAGACCCAGTACTTC.

V usage is TRBV6-5 and J usage is TRBJ2-7; D not resolved. Germline-derived CDR1 and CDR2 are MNHEY and SVGAGI. V was clipped by 0 bases and J by 6 bases, with 9 bases between them. The CDR3 is 13 residues long. CDR3 sequence (DNA): TGTGCCAGCAGTTACTCACAGTCCGCCGAGCAGTACTTC. Translation gives CASSYSQSAEQYF.

This chain connects TRBV9 to TRBJ2-2, with a possible D match to TRBD2 (6 bases). Germline CDR1 and CDR2: SGDLS and YYNGEE. The CDR3 sequence is 14 residues long. Trimming removed 3 bases at V and 3 bases at J, with 9 bases between. For the CDR3, the DNA is TGTGCCAGCAGCGAGGGACTTCACACCGGGGAGCTGTTTTTT. The encoded protein is CASSEGLHTGELFF.

The V and J genes are TRBV11-2 and TRBJ2-7; 11 bases line up with TRBD2. This CDR3 is built from 14 residues. J gave up 4 bases and V 3 bases, and 2 bases lay outside the gene matches. Per the germline V gene, CDR1 is SGHAT and CDR2 is FQNNGV. CDR3 DNA: TGTGCCAGCAGCTTCGGGACTAGCGGTTACGAGCAGTACTTC. It codes for CASSFGTSGYEQYF.

The rearrangement uses TRBV5-1 and TRBJ1-1, with 10 positions matching TRBD1. Unmatched junction bases numbered 12, after V lost 0 bases and J lost 10 bases. Germline-derived CDR1 and CDR2 are SGHRS and YFSETQ. This CDR3 has 16 residues. DNA for the CDR3: TGCGCCAGCAGCTTGGCCGGGACAGGGGAACAAGGGGTAGCTTTCTTT. Its translation: CASSLAGTGEQGVAFF.

CDR3 bases: TGTGCCAGCAGCGGACTAGCGGCAAATCAAGAGACCCAGTACTTC. This sequence encodes CASSGLAANQETQYF. J is TRBJ2-5 and V is TRBV2; 10 positions match TRBD2. The CDR3 runs to 15 residues. Germline values: CDR1 SNHLY, CDR2 FYNNEI. Trimming at V came to 6 bases and at J to 2 bases, leaving 6 bases not matched to a gene.

The J gene is TRBJ1-6, the V gene TRBV23-1, with 7 nucleotides matching TRBD1. TRBV23-1 qualifies as an ORF whose function is uncertain. The CDR3 has 20 amino acids. V shed 5 bases and J 0 bases; nucleotides not matched to a gene: 16. The CDR3 sequence: CASSNTPGTERSSYNSPLHF. In DNA form, the CDR3 reads TGCGCCAGCAGTAATACCCCCGGGACAGAAAGGAGCTCCTATAATTCACCCCTCCACTTT.

J is TRBJ2-2 and V is TRBV2; tentatively, D is TRBD2 (5 bases). The CDR3 runs to 15 residues. V shed 2 bases and J shed 6 bases, with 13 bases lying between them. The germline CDR1 and CDR2 sequences are SNHLY and FYNNEI. The CDR3 sequence is CASSEKVQRPGELFF. The CDR3 region has the DNA TGTGCCAGCAGTGAAAAGGTTCAGCGGCCCGGGGAGCTGTTTTTT. Supplemented by reference TRBV2 and TRBJ2-2, the full variable domain reads EPEVTQTPSHQVTQMGQEVILRCVPISNHLYFYWYRQILGQKVEFLVSFYNNEISEKSEIFDDQFSVERPDGSNFTLKIRSTKLEDSAMYFCASSEKVQRPGELFFGEGSRLTVL.

This rearrangement joins TRBV21-1 to TRBJ1-1; no check of the table's D call, TRBD1, against the DNA was made. TRBV21-1 is a recognized pseudogene. There are 13 residues in the CDR3. The CDR3 region is CARRTVMNTEAFF. CDR3 bases: TGTGCCCGCAGGACAGTTATGAACACTGAAGCTTTCTTT.

Here the CDR3 reads CASSLGAGVEETQYF. The CDR3 DNA is TGTGCCAGCAGCTTAGGGGCGGGGGTAGAAGAGACCCAGTACTTC. The rearrangement uses TRBV7-3 and TRBJ2-5, with 7 bases aligning to TRBD2. Germline trimming cut 2 bases from V and 3 bases from J; bases unmatched to any gene: 6. Germline loops: CDR1 SGHTA, CDR2 FQGTGA. This CDR3 spans 15 amino acids.

This clone showed up just a few times. V is TRBV6-5 and J is TRBJ1-6, with D possibly matching TRBD1 (6 bases). The V end was cut by 4 bases, the J end by 8 bases, with 15 bases between. The germline CDR1 and CDR2 sequences are MNHEY and SVGAGI. The CDR3 is made up of 15 amino acids. The CDR3: CASSSYRTDHSPLHF. In nucleotides, the CDR3 is TGTGCCAGCAGTTCCTATCGGACAGACCATTCACCCCTCCACTTT.

This clone was observed a handful of times. The rearrangement uses TRBV4-3 and TRBJ2-1; a weak D match, TRBD2 (6 bases). Trimming removed 0 bases from V and 3 bases from J, with 9 bases in between. The CDR3 has 15 amino acids. Germline lookup yields CDR1 LGHNA and CDR2 YSLEER. The chain's CDR3 is CASSQEGGVYNEQFF. CDR3 DNA: TGCGCCAGCAGCCAAGAAGGAGGGGTCTACAATGAGCAGTTCTTC.

V usage is TRBV28 and J usage is TRBJ1-6; D not resolved. Germline V gene data show CDR1 as MDHEN and CDR2 as SYDVKM. The V end was cut by 6 bases, the J end by 9 bases, with 6 bases between. CDR3 size: 11 residues. CDR3 loop: CASRASSPLHF. The DNA of the CDR3 is TGTGCCAGCAGAGCGTCTTCACCCCTCCACTTT.

The chain couples TRBV27 to TRBJ2-2; a weak D match, TRBD2 (5 bases). V was trimmed by 5 bases and J by 0 bases, leaving 7 bases between them. This CDR3 has 14 residues. The germline gives CDR1 MNHEY, CDR2 SMNVEV (reference sequence). This CDR3 is CASSLSANTGELFF. The CDR3 region has the DNA TGTGCCAGCAGTCTTAGCGCGAACACCGGGGAGCTGTTTTTT.

The J gene is TRBJ2-1, the V gene TRBV9, with D perhaps TRBD2 (6 bases). V dropped 0 bases and J dropped 8 bases, with 21 bases sitting between them. CDR1 SGDLS and CDR2 YYNGEE come from the germline V gene. This CDR3 spans 17 amino acids. The CDR3 sequence is CASSVDGQGGYNDEQFF. CDR3 nucleotide sequence: TGTGCCAGCAGCGTAGACGGGCAGGGAGGTTACAACGATGAGCAGTTCTTC.

The rearrangement links TRBV2 to TRBJ2-1; TRBD1 matches 10 bases. Germline lookup yields CDR1 SNHLY and CDR2 FYNNEI. Trimming took 6 bases from V and 3 from J; bases not matched to a gene: 2. This CDR3 is built from 14 residues. The CDR3 loop is CASRDRGYYNEQFF. Here the CDR3 DNA reads TGTGCCAGCAGGGACAGGGGGTACTACAATGAGCAGTTCTTC. Supplemented by reference TRBV2 and TRBJ2-1, the full variable domain reads EPEVTQTPSHQVTQMGQEVILRCVPISNHLYFYWYRQILGQKVEFLVSFYNNEISEKSEIFDDQFSVERPDGSNFTLKIRSTKLEDSAMYFCASRDRGYYNEQFFGPGTRLTVL.

The rearrangement uses TRBV6-5 and TRBJ1-1; a possible D gene is TRBD1 (5 bases). The germline gives CDR1 MNHEY, CDR2 SVGAGI. Trimming shortened V by 2 bases and J by 1 base, and 11 bases separated the two germline ends. There are 15 residues in the CDR3. The chain's CDR3 is CASSYDTGSNTEAFF. DNA of the CDR3: TGTGCCAGCAGTTACGATACAGGCTCGAACACTGAAGCTTTCTTT.

This clone was seen just once. The gene calls are TRBV5-1 and TRBJ1-1; D call uncertain. The CDR3 covers 13 residues. With 2 bases removed from V and 5 bases from J, the gap between germline ends came to 10 bases. From germline, CDR1 is SGHRS and CDR2 YFSETQ. CDR3 sequence (DNA): TGCGCCAGCAGCTTCTTTTACGGGACTGAAGCTTTCTTT. Residues: CASSFFYGTEAFF. The full variable domain, completed using reference TRBV5-1 and TRBJ1-1, is KAGVTQTPRYLIKTRGQQVTLSCSPISGHRSVSWYQQTPGQGLQFLFEYFSETQRNKGNFPGRFSGRQFSNSRSEMNVSTLELGDSALYLCASSFFYGTEAFFGQGTRLTVV.

This chain connects TRBV29-1 to TRBJ2-7; 7 positions agree with TRBD1. This CDR3 is 13 amino acids long. Trimming removed 6 bases from V and 2 bases from J; junction bases left unmatched: 7. Germline CDR1 is SQVTM and CDR2 is ANQGSEA. The CDR3 here is CSVLGGIAYEQYF. CDR3 DNA sequence: TGCAGCGTGTTAGGGGGCATCGCCTACGAGCAGTACTTC.

The CDR3 protein is CASSRKTGGSAEAFF. The DNA of the CDR3 is TGTGCCAGCAGCCGCAAAACAGGGGGCAGCGCTGAAGCTTTCTTT. This chain uses TRBV14 with TRBJ1-1, with 9 bases identical to TRBD1. The CDR3 extends over 15 amino acids. Germline V gene data show CDR1 as SGHDN and CDR2 as FVKESK. The J segment lost 6 bases and the V segment lost 4 bases, leaving 9 bases of the junction unmatched.

CDR3 residues: CASRGGGGTEAFF. The CDR3, as DNA: TGTGCCAGCCGAGGGGGAGGGGGCACTGAAGCTTTCTTT. This chain joins TRBV7-3 and TRBJ1-1; perhaps TRBD1 as D (6 bases). Germline assignment: CDR1 SGHTA and CDR2 FQGTGA. This CDR3 has 13 residues. V was cut by 8 bases and J by 4 bases, with 14 bases left in between.